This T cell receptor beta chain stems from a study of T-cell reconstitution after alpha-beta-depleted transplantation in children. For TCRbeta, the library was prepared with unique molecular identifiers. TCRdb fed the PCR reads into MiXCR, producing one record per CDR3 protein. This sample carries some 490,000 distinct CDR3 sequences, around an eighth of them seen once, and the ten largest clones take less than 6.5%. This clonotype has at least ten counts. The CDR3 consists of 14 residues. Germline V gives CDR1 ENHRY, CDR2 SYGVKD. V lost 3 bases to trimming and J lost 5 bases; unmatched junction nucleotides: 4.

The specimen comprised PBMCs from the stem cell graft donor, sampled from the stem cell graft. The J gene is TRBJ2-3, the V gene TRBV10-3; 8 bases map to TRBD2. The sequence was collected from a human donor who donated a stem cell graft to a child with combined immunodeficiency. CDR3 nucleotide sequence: TGTGCCATCAGTGAAGCGGGGGCGGAAGATACGCAGTATTTT. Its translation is CAISEAGAEDTQYF.